A selection of T cell receptor beta chains follows, all from one sample in a study of T cell changes during pregnancy in multiple sclerosis. Measured with immunoSEQ multiplex PCR; TCRdb has only the in-frame clones, and not every one. The sample yields over 40,000 clones, 85% to 90% seen once. This specimen consisted of peripheral blood, obtained in the second trimester of pregnancy. These receptors were collected from a female donor in good health, enrolled as a control in a pregnancy study. CDR3s include the opening cysteine and the closing phenylalanine or tryptophan. The D gene is left open where the match is weak. Clone size is shown for a subset of rows, as once, few, many or a class of expanded clone.

v_call: TRBV19
cdr3_length: 15
d_call: NA
j_call: TRBJ2-7
clone_size: NA
cdr3_nt: TGTGCCAGTACCACATCCGCGGGACCAACCTACGAGCAGTACTTC
cdr3_aa: CASTTSAGPTYEQYF

v_call: TRBV7-9
cdr3_length: 15
d_call: NA
j_call: TRBJ1-1
clone_size: few
cdr3_nt: TGTGCCAGCAGCTTACAACAGATGGTGAACACTGAAGCTTTCTTT
cdr3_aa: CASSLQQMVNTEAFF

v_call: TRBV6-6
cdr3_length: 14
d_call: TRBD2
j_call: TRBJ2-7
clone_size: once
cdr3_nt: TGTGCCAGCAGTTCTCCGGGACTAGCGGATGAGCAGTACTTC
cdr3_aa: CASSSPGLADEQYF

v_call: TRBV12-5
cdr3_length: 15
d_call: NA
j_call: TRBJ2-1
clone_size: NA
cdr3_nt: TGTGCTAGTGGTTTGGTACGTCAGGCCTACAATGAGCAGTTCTTC
cdr3_aa: CASGLVRQAYNEQFF

v_call: TRBV6-5
cdr3_length: 16
d_call: NA
j_call: TRBJ2-2
clone_size: NA
cdr3_nt: TGTGCCAGCAGTTGGTCCGTACGGGGTGACACCGGGGAGCTGTTTTTT
cdr3_aa: CASSWSVRGDTGELFF

v_call: TRBV12-2
cdr3_length: 18
d_call: NA
j_call: TRBJ2-5
clone_size: NA
cdr3_nt: TGTGCAAGTCGCTTAGGGCCTCCGGGACTAGCGGGAGAAGAGACCCAGTACTTC
cdr3_aa: CASRLGPPGLAGEETQYF

v_call: TRBV29-1
cdr3_length: 10
d_call: NA
j_call: TRBJ2-7
clone_size: NA
cdr3_nt: TGCAGCGCTGGCCAGGACGAGCAGTACTTC
cdr3_aa: CSAGQDEQYF

v_call: TRBV15
cdr3_length: 18
d_call: NA
j_call: TRBJ2-6
clone_size: NA
cdr3_nt: TGTGCCACCAGTACCGGGACATTAGTTCTCTCTGGGGCCAACGTCCTGACTTTC
cdr3_aa: CATSTGTLVLSGANVLTF

v_call: TRBV6-1
cdr3_length: 14
d_call: NA
j_call: TRBJ2-1
clone_size: once
cdr3_nt: TGTGCCAGCAGTGAAGGCGGGATGCTAAATGAGCAGTTCTTC
cdr3_aa: CASSEGGMLNEQFF

v_call: TRBV5-4
cdr3_length: 17
d_call: NA
j_call: TRBJ1-2
clone_size: few
cdr3_nt: TGTGCCAGCAGCCCGACGGCGGATCGGGGGAGGGTCTATGGCTACACCTTC
cdr3_aa: CASSPTADRGRVYGYTF

v_call: TRBV7-2
cdr3_length: 14
d_call: TRBD1
j_call: TRBJ1-1
clone_size: NA
cdr3_nt: TGTGCCAGCAGGAGGACAGGGGGCTCGTCTGAAGCTTTCTTT
cdr3_aa: CASRRTGGSSEAFF

v_call: TRBV5-1
cdr3_length: 15
d_call: TRBD2
j_call: TRBJ2-5
clone_size: NA
cdr3_nt: TGCGCCAGCAGCTTGGCAGCGGGAGAAAGAGAGACCCAGTACTTC
cdr3_aa: CASSLAAGERETQYF

v_call: TRBV9
cdr3_length: 14
d_call: NA
j_call: TRBJ1-2
clone_size: NA
cdr3_nt: TGTGCCAGCAGCGCTGAACAGGGCGACTATGGCTACACCTTC
cdr3_aa: CASSAEQGDYGYTF

v_call: TRBV25-1
cdr3_length: 13
d_call: TRBD1
j_call: TRBJ1-1
clone_size: NA
cdr3_nt: TGTGCCAGCAGCGGACAGGGGAACACTGAAGCTTTCTTT
cdr3_aa: CASSGQGNTEAFF

v_call: TRBV4-1
cdr3_length: 13
d_call: NA
j_call: TRBJ1-1
clone_size: NA
cdr3_nt: TGCGCCAGCAGCCAGATAATTTTGAGCGGAGCTTTCTTT
cdr3_aa: CASSQIILSGAFF

v_call: TRBV6-4
cdr3_length: 14
d_call: NA
j_call: TRBJ2-1
clone_size: NA
cdr3_nt: TGTGCCAGCAGTCGGGGTTTCGGAGGGAATGAGCAGTTCTTC
cdr3_aa: CASSRGFGGNEQFF

v_call: TRBV27
cdr3_length: 15
d_call: TRBD1
j_call: TRBJ1-2
clone_size: NA
cdr3_nt: TGTGCCAGCAGTTTATCCGGCAGGGGGGAATATGGCTACACCTTC
cdr3_aa: CASSLSGRGEYGYTF

v_call: TRBV13
cdr3_length: 16
d_call: TRBD2
j_call: TRBJ2-5
clone_size: few
cdr3_nt: TGTGCCAGCAGCTTAGGCCGTAGCGGGAAGGCGGAGACCCAGTACTTC
cdr3_aa: CASSLGRSGKAETQYF

v_call: TRBV11-2
cdr3_length: 14
d_call: TRBD2
j_call: TRBJ2-3
clone_size: NA
cdr3_nt: TGTGCCAGCAGCCCAGCGGGAAGCACAGATACGCAGTATTTT
cdr3_aa: CASSPAGSTDTQYF

v_call: TRBV12-5
cdr3_length: 20
d_call: TRBD2
j_call: TRBJ2-2
clone_size: NA
cdr3_nt: TGTGCTAGTGGTTTCCCCATGCCGGCGACTAGCGGGGGAAACACCGGGGAGCTGTTTTTT
cdr3_aa: CASGFPMPATSGGNTGELFF

v_call: TRBV27
cdr3_length: 14
d_call: NA
j_call: TRBJ1-1
clone_size: NA
cdr3_nt: TGTGCCAGCAGTTTGGAGGTTGGGTTGACTGAAGCTTTCTTT
cdr3_aa: CASSLEVGLTEAFF

v_call: TRBV10-3
cdr3_length: 16
d_call: TRBD1
j_call: TRBJ2-7
clone_size: few
cdr3_nt: TGTGCCATCAGTGAGGGAGGACAGGGGGGTACCTACGAGCAGTACTTC
cdr3_aa: CAISEGGQGGTYEQYF

v_call: TRBV11-2
cdr3_length: 11
d_call: NA
j_call: TRBJ1-1
clone_size: once
cdr3_nt: TGTGCCAGCAGCACGGGAGTTGAAGCTTTCTTT
cdr3_aa: CASSTGVEAFF

v_call: TRBV4-3
cdr3_length: 16
d_call: TRBD2
j_call: TRBJ2-1
clone_size: NA
cdr3_nt: TGCGCCAGCAGCCAGTTCCTGAGCGGGGGGTACAATGAGCAGTTCTTC
cdr3_aa: CASSQFLSGGYNEQFF

v_call: TRBV14
cdr3_length: 16
d_call: TRBD1
j_call: TRBJ2-7
clone_size: once
cdr3_nt: TGTGCCAGCAGCCAAGAACGCAGGGGGCCATCGGGCGAGCAGTACTTC
cdr3_aa: CASSQERRGPSGEQYF

v_call: TRBV2
cdr3_length: 16
d_call: NA
j_call: TRBJ2-6
clone_size: once
cdr3_nt: TGTGCCAGCAGAAGACAGGAAATCGCTGGGGCCAACGTCCTGACTTTC
cdr3_aa: CASRRQEIAGANVLTF